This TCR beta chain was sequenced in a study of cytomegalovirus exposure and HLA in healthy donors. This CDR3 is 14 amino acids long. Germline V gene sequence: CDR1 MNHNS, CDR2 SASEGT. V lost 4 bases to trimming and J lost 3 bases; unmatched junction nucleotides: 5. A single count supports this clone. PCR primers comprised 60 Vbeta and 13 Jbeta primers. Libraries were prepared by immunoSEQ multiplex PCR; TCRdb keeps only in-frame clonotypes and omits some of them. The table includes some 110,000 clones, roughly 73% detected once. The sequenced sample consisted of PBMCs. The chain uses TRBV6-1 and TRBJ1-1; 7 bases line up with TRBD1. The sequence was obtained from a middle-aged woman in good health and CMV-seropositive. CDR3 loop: CASSGKGADTEAFF. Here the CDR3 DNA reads TGTGCCAGCAGTGGGAAGGGGGCAGACACTGAAGCTTTCTTT.